A single sample gave rise to the 10 T cell receptor beta chains below, sequenced in a study of blood T cell repertoires in COVID-19. TCRdb's table, derived via immunoSEQ multiplex PCR, lists solely in-frame clones and lacks some. The sample yields some 250,000 clones, about nine tenths seen once. The sample consisted of peripheral blood. These receptors were collected from a man in his 60s with acute or convalescent COVID-19.

This clone appeared once. This chain's CDR3 is CASIGNTEAFF. The CDR3 DNA sequence: TGTGCCAGCATCGGGAACACTGAAGCTTTCTTT. The chain employs TRBV25-1 and TRBJ1-1, with D unresolved. Trimming removed 7 bases at V and 1 base at J, with 4 bases between. The CDR3 has 11 residues. Germline V lookup: CDR1 MGHDK, CDR2 SYGVNS. The full variable domain, completed using reference TRBV25-1 and TRBJ1-1, is EADIYQTPRYLVIGTGKKITLECSQTMGHDKMYWYQQDPGMELHLIHYSYGVNSTEKGDLSSESTVSRIRTEHFPLTLESARPSHTSQYLCASIGNTEAFFGQGTRLTVV.

The rearrangement joins TRBV28 to TRBJ2-1, with TRBD2 matching over 12 bases. This CDR3 is built from 15 residues. CDR1 and CDR2 from the germline V gene are MDHEN and SYDVKM. The trim removed 6 bases at V and 6 bases at J, leaving 6 bases unmatched. The CDR3 nucleotides read TGTGCCAGCAGACCTCCTAGCGGGAGGGCCAATGAGCAGTTCTTC. Translating gives CASRPPSGRANEQFF.

The rearrangement uses TRBV10-3 and TRBJ1-2; D perhaps matches TRBD1 (6 bases). The V end lost 7 bases, the J end lost 4 bases, and 22 bases lay between the germline ends. Germline CDR1 ENHRY, CDR2 SYGVKD. This CDR3 spans 16 amino acids. The CDR3 protein is CAITPNPQGEGYGYTF. CDR3 bases: TGTGCCATCACTCCCAACCCACAGGGAGAGGGCTATGGCTACACCTTC.

This clone was detected once. The chain carries TRBV5-1 and TRBJ1-1; D is possibly TRBD1 (5 bases). Germline V lookup: CDR1 SGHRS, CDR2 YFSETQ. The CDR3 extends over 16 amino acids. Trimming took off 3 bases at V and 1 base at J, with 16 bases between the two ends. CDR3 in DNA: TGCGCCAGCAGCTCGGGACTACGCGGAAGGAACACTGAAGCTTTCTTT. Translation gives CASSSGLRGRNTEAFF.

The chain recombines TRBV4-3 with TRBJ2-1; TRBD1 might be the D (6 bases). Germline CDR1 is LGHNA and CDR2 is YSLEER. The CDR3 contains 13 residues. V gave up 1 base and J gave up 10 bases, with 11 bases separating them. The CDR3 loop is CASSQGPDREQFF. CDR3 DNA sequence: TGCGCCAGCAGCCAAGGGCCCGACAGGGAGCAGTTCTTC.

The chain couples TRBV3-1 (or the pseudogene TRBV3-2) to TRBJ2-5; D possibly corresponds to TRBD2 (5 bases). Per the germline V gene, CDR1 is LGHDT and CDR2 is YNNKEL (reference sequence). Trimming took off 5 bases at V and 0 bases at J, with 10 bases between the two ends. This CDR3 contains 14 residues. This CDR3 is CASSDGDDQETQYF. CDR3 sequence (DNA): TGTGCCAGCAGCGACGGGGATGACCAAGAGACCCAGTACTTC.

The chain has TRBV28 and TRBJ2-7, with D perhaps TRBD2 (6 bases). Trimming left V 8 bases short and J 1 base short, with 6 bases between. The CDR3 has 11 residues. Germline V gene lookup returns CDR1 MDHEN and CDR2 SYDVKM. CDR3 region: CASGTSYEQYF. In DNA, the CDR3 is TGTGCCAGCGGGACTTCCTACGAGCAGTACTTC.

Worth noting for this clone: This same CDR3 is encoded by further DNA sequences in the sample. The chain has TRBV6-5 and TRBJ2-1; 7 nucleotides line up with TRBD1. Trimming removed 6 bases from V and 6 bases from J; junction bases left unmatched: 5. The CDR3 is made up of 13 amino acids. The germline V gene has CDR1 MNHEY and CDR2 SVGAGI. The CDR3 sequence: CASSLRQGNEQFF. CDR3 in DNA: TGTGCCAGCAGCTTAAGACAGGGCAATGAGCAGTTCTTC.

The V gene is TRBV6-6, the J gene TRBJ2-3, with 9 bases aligning to TRBD2. V lost 6 bases, J lost 2 bases, and 6 bases stayed unmatched. The CDR3 spans 15 residues. Germline assignment: CDR1 MNHNY and CDR2 SVGAGI (reference sequence). CDR3 sequence reads: CASRYTSGSTDTQYF. For the CDR3, the DNA is TGTGCCAGCAGGTATACTAGCGGGTCCACAGATACGCAGTATTTT.

This chain uses TRBV11-3 with TRBJ2-2; TRBD1 matches at 11 bases. Unmatched junction bases numbered 5, after V lost 8 bases and J lost 3 bases. CDR3 length: 15 amino acids. In germline, CDR1 is SGHNT, CDR2 YENEEA. CDR3: CASAGQGAYTGELFF. CDR3 in DNA: TGTGCCAGCGCTGGACAGGGGGCCTACACCGGGGAGCTGTTTTTT.